Listed below are T cell receptor beta chains from one sample, sequenced in a study of T cell responses to AZD1222 COVID-19 vaccine. This table comes from immunoSEQ multiplex PCR, and its TCRdb copy is limited to in-frame clones, with some not included. Seen here are some 80,000 clones, 90% observed once, and the top ten hold about 3.1%. The source was peripheral blood, collected 28 days after the second AZD1222 dose. These TCRs come from an adult who received the AZD1222 COVID-19 vaccine. CDR3s include the opening cysteine and the closing phenylalanine or tryptophan. Fields, in order: clone size, J gene, D gene, V gene, CDR3 protein, CDR3 DNA. The D gene is left open where the match is weak. Part of the rows lack a size; the others show once, few, many or a class for expanded clones.

clone_size: NA; j_call: TRBJ1-4; d_call: TRBD1; v_call: TRBV7-9; cdr3_aa: CASSPQFDRDGEKLFF; cdr3_nt: TGTGCCAGCAGCCCCCAATTCGACAGGGACGGAGAAAAACTGTTTTTT
clone_size: NA; j_call: TRBJ2-7; d_call: NA; v_call: TRBV25-1; cdr3_aa: CASSEYQRDYGYEQYF; cdr3_nt: TGTGCCAGCAGTGAATATCAGAGGGATTATGGCTACGAGCAGTACTTC
clone_size: NA; j_call: TRBJ1-5; d_call: NA; v_call: TRBV2; cdr3_aa: CASSWRSGDQPQHF; cdr3_nt: TGTGCCAGCAGTTGGCGTTCCGGGGATCAGCCCCAGCATTTT
clone_size: NA; j_call: TRBJ2-7; d_call: NA; v_call: TRBV21-1; cdr3_aa: CASSTHASDPVQYF; cdr3_nt: TGTGCCAGCAGCACCCATGCTTCGGATCCCGTGCAGTACTTC
clone_size: NA; j_call: TRBJ1-1; d_call: TRBD1; v_call: TRBV5-1; cdr3_aa: CASSPGDRGTEAFF; cdr3_nt: TGCGCCAGCAGCCCGGGGGACAGGGGAACTGAAGCTTTCTTT
clone_size: once; j_call: TRBJ2-5; d_call: NA; v_call: TRBV30; cdr3_aa: CAWSKGGRDETQYF; cdr3_nt: TGTGCCTGGAGTAAAGGGGGGCGCGACGAGACCCAGTACTTC
clone_size: NA; j_call: TRBJ2-6; d_call: NA; v_call: TRBV10-3; cdr3_aa: CAISEPGHSGANVLTF; cdr3_nt: TGTGCCATCAGTGAGCCAGGGCACTCTGGGGCCAACGTCCTGACTTTC
clone_size: NA; j_call: TRBJ1-4; d_call: NA; v_call: TRBV3-1/TRBV3-2; cdr3_aa: CASSQESPLVREKLFF; cdr3_nt: TGTGCCAGCAGCCAAGAAAGCCCCCTTGTCCGGGAAAAACTGTTTTTT
clone_size: NA; j_call: TRBJ1-2; d_call: NA; v_call: TRBV7-9; cdr3_aa: CASSSNPSAYGYTF; cdr3_nt: TGTGCCAGCAGCTCCAACCCCAGTGCCTATGGCTACACCTTC
clone_size: once; j_call: TRBJ1-1; d_call: NA; v_call: TRBV7-2; cdr3_aa: CASSLGYNTEAFF; cdr3_nt: TGTGCCAGCAGCTTAGGGTATAACACTGAAGCTTTCTTT
clone_size: NA; j_call: TRBJ2-7; d_call: NA; v_call: TRBV13; cdr3_aa: CASSSNFWGRSYEQYF; cdr3_nt: TGTGCCAGCAGCTCGAACTTTTGGGGGCGCTCCTACGAGCAGTACTTC
clone_size: NA; j_call: TRBJ2-3; d_call: NA; v_call: TRBV9; cdr3_aa: CASSVEKRGPIDTQYF; cdr3_nt: TGTGCCAGCAGCGTAGAGAAGAGAGGACCGATAGATACGCAGTATTTT
clone_size: NA; j_call: TRBJ1-2; d_call: NA; v_call: TRBV4-2; cdr3_aa: CASSPLMGRGRTNYGYTF; cdr3_nt: TGTGCCAGCAGCCCTCTGATGGGGAGGGGCCGAACAAACTATGGCTACACCTTC
clone_size: NA; j_call: TRBJ1-2; d_call: NA; v_call: TRBV6-5; cdr3_aa: CASSQTGMEHYGYTF; cdr3_nt: TGTGCCAGCAGTCAAACAGGGATGGAGCACTATGGCTACACCTTC
clone_size: NA; j_call: TRBJ1-5; d_call: NA; v_call: TRBV29-1; cdr3_aa: CSVVSTDSNQPQHF; cdr3_nt: TGCAGCGTTGTTTCGACGGACTCCAATCAGCCCCAGCATTTT
clone_size: NA; j_call: TRBJ2-7; d_call: NA; v_call: TRBV28; cdr3_aa: CASRPGRERTYEQYF; cdr3_nt: TGTGCCAGCAGACCCGGCAGGGAAAGAACCTACGAGCAGTACTTC
clone_size: once; j_call: TRBJ2-1; d_call: NA; v_call: TRBV6-5; cdr3_aa: CASSYRQRDYNEQFF; cdr3_nt: TGTGCCAGCAGTTACAGGCAGAGGGACTACAATGAGCAGTTCTTC
clone_size: NA; j_call: TRBJ2-5; d_call: TRBD2; v_call: TRBV2; cdr3_aa: CASKSGGAGETQYF; cdr3_nt: TGTGCCAGCAAAAGCGGGGGGGCGGGTGAGACCCAGTACTTC
clone_size: NA; j_call: TRBJ2-3; d_call: NA; v_call: TRBV7-9; cdr3_aa: CASNDQRHYTDTQYF; cdr3_nt: TGTGCCAGCAACGATCAGAGACACTACACAGATACGCAGTATTTT
clone_size: NA; j_call: TRBJ2-2; d_call: NA; v_call: TRBV12-3/TRBV12-4; cdr3_aa: CASRPGWTGELFF; cdr3_nt: TGTGCCAGCCGGCCAGGATGGACCGGGGAGCTGTTTTTT
clone_size: NA; j_call: TRBJ1-1; d_call: NA; v_call: TRBV5-1; cdr3_aa: CASSPPLQRDTEAFF; cdr3_nt: TGCGCCAGCAGTCCCCCCCTACAGAGGGACACTGAAGCTTTCTTT
clone_size: once; j_call: TRBJ2-6; d_call: TRBD1; v_call: TRBV10-1; cdr3_aa: CASSNLGQGIGGANVLTF; cdr3_nt: TGCGCCAGCAGCAATCTGGGACAGGGGATCGGTGGGGCCAACGTCCTGACTTTC
clone_size: NA; j_call: TRBJ1-5; d_call: NA; v_call: TRBV30; cdr3_aa: CAWGAGQPQHF; cdr3_nt: TGTGCCTGGGGGGCGGGTCAGCCCCAGCATTTT
clone_size: NA; j_call: TRBJ2-3; d_call: NA; v_call: TRBV5-6; cdr3_aa: CASTVGRYGPFSTDTQYF; cdr3_nt: TGTGCCAGCACAGTAGGCCGTTATGGGCCTTTCAGCACAGATACGCAGTATTTT
clone_size: once; j_call: TRBJ1-2; d_call: TRBD1; v_call: TRBV19; cdr3_aa: CAEEGDRVFLFYTF; cdr3_nt: TGTGCCGAGGAGGGGGACAGGGTCTTTCTTTTCTACACCTTC
clone_size: NA; j_call: TRBJ2-5; d_call: NA; v_call: TRBV7-9; cdr3_aa: CASSLLPGETQYF; cdr3_nt: TGTGCCAGCAGCCTATTACCTGGGGAGACCCAGTACTTC
clone_size: once; j_call: TRBJ1-5; d_call: NA; v_call: TRBV28; cdr3_aa: CASTLPRINQPQHF; cdr3_nt: TGTGCCAGCACCCTCCCCAGAATCAATCAGCCCCAGCATTTT
clone_size: NA; j_call: TRBJ2-1; d_call: NA; v_call: TRBV12-2; cdr3_aa: CASRLAGTGTNEQFF; cdr3_nt: TGTGCAAGTCGCTTAGCCGGGACAGGGACCAATGAGCAGTTCTTC
clone_size: NA; j_call: TRBJ2-2; d_call: TRBD2; v_call: TRBV27; cdr3_aa: CASSSGLAVAGELFF; cdr3_nt: TGTGCCAGCAGTTCGGGACTAGCGGTCGCCGGGGAGCTGTTTTTT
clone_size: once; j_call: TRBJ2-7; d_call: NA; v_call: TRBV2; cdr3_aa: CASKAYADSYEQYF; cdr3_nt: TGTGCCAGCAAGGCTTACGCGGACTCCTACGAGCAGTACTTC
clone_size: NA; j_call: TRBJ1-4; d_call: NA; v_call: TRBV30; cdr3_aa: CAWRGLTNEKLFF; cdr3_nt: TGTGCCTGGAGGGGCCTAACTAATGAAAAACTGTTTTTT
clone_size: NA; j_call: TRBJ2-7; d_call: TRBD2; v_call: TRBV9; cdr3_aa: CASSARASGSSYEQYF; cdr3_nt: TGTGCCAGCAGCGCCCGCGCTAGCGGGAGCTCCTACGAGCAGTACTTC
clone_size: NA; j_call: TRBJ2-5; d_call: NA; v_call: TRBV9; cdr3_aa: CASSVSQQETQYF; cdr3_nt: TGTGCCAGCAGCGTGTCACAGCAAGAGACCCAGTACTTC
clone_size: once; j_call: TRBJ2-3; d_call: NA; v_call: TRBV10-3; cdr3_aa: CAISDRGQDGDTQYF; cdr3_nt: TGTGCCATCAGTGATCGGGGGCAGGATGGAGATACGCAGTATTTT
clone_size: NA; j_call: TRBJ2-3; d_call: NA; v_call: TRBV5-1; cdr3_aa: CASSLGLAAADTQYF; cdr3_nt: TGCGCCAGCAGCTTGGGACTGGCAGCGGCAGATACGCAGTATTTT
clone_size: NA; j_call: TRBJ1-3; d_call: NA; v_call: TRBV13; cdr3_aa: CASSLLGNTIYF; cdr3_nt: TGTGCCAGCTCCCTATTGGGAAACACCATATATTTT
clone_size: NA; j_call: TRBJ2-7; d_call: NA; v_call: TRBV7-8; cdr3_aa: CASHLRGQGPPLEQYF; cdr3_nt: TGTGCCAGCCACTTAAGGGGCCAGGGCCCACCTCTCGAGCAGTACTTC
clone_size: NA; j_call: TRBJ2-5; d_call: TRBD2; v_call: TRBV20-1; cdr3_aa: CSASVPSGTSLQETQYF; cdr3_nt: TGCAGTGCTAGTGTGCCTAGCGGGACCAGCCTTCAAGAGACCCAGTACTTC
clone_size: NA; j_call: TRBJ2-5; d_call: TRBD1; v_call: TRBV11-3; cdr3_aa: CASSPFRRGPETQYF; cdr3_nt: TGTGCCAGCAGCCCCTTCCGCAGGGGGCCGGAGACCCAGTACTTC
clone_size: NA; j_call: TRBJ1-6; d_call: NA; v_call: TRBV12-3/TRBV12-4; cdr3_aa: CASSFLRSPLHF; cdr3_nt: TGTGCCAGCAGTTTTTTACGTTCACCCCTCCACTTT
clone_size: NA; j_call: TRBJ1-1; d_call: TRBD1; v_call: TRBV28; cdr3_aa: CASSRGQGHTEAFF; cdr3_nt: TGTGCCAGCAGTAGGGGACAGGGGCACACTGAAGCTTTCTTT
clone_size: NA; j_call: TRBJ2-2; d_call: NA; v_call: TRBV3-1/TRBV3-2; cdr3_aa: CASSQGEGGFGGELFF; cdr3_nt: TGTGCCAGCAGCCAAGGCGAGGGGGGTTTTGGCGGGGAGCTGTTTTTT
clone_size: NA; j_call: TRBJ2-5; d_call: NA; v_call: TRBV30; cdr3_aa: CAWSVTRRETQYF; cdr3_nt: TGTGCCTGGAGCGTTACGAGGCGGGAGACCCAGTACTTC
clone_size: NA; j_call: TRBJ2-3; d_call: NA; v_call: TRBV18; cdr3_aa: CASSPPERADTQYF; cdr3_nt: TGTGCCAGCTCACCCCCAGAACGGGCAGATACGCAGTATTTT